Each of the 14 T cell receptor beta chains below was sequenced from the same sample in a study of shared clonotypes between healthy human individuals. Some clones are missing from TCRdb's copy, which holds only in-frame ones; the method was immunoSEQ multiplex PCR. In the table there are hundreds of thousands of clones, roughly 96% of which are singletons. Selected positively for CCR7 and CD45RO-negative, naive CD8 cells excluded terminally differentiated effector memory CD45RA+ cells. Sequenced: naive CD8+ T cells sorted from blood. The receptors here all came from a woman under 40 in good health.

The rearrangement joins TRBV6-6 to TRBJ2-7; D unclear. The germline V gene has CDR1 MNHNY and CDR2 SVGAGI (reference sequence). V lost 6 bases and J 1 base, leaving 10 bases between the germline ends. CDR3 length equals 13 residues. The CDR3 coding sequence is TGTGCCAGCAGCTGGCTAGGATCCTACGAGCAGTACTTC. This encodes CASSWLGSYEQYF.

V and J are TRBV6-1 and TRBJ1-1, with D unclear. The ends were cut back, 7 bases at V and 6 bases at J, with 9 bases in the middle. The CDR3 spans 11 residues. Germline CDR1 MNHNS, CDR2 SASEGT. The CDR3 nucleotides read TGTGCCAGCATGGAAATCTCTGAAGCTTTCTTT. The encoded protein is CASMEISEAFF.

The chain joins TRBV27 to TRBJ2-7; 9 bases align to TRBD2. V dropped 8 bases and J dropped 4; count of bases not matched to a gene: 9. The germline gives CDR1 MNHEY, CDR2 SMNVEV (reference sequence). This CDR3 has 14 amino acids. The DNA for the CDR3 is TGTGCCAGCGCGTTTAGCGGGAGCGGGTACGAGCAGTACTTC. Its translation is CASAFSGSGYEQYF.

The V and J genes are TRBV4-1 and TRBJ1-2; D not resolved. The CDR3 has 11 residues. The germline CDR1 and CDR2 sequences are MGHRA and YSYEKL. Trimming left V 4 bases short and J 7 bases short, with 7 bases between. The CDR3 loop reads CASSRDGGYTF. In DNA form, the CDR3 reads TGCGCCAGCAGCCGAGACGGTGGCTACACCTTC.

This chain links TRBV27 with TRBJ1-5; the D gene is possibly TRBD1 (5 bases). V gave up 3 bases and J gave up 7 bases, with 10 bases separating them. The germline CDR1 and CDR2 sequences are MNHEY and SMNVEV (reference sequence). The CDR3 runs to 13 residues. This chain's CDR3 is CASSFGTGQPQHF. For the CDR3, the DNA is TGTGCCAGCAGTTTCGGCACAGGCCAGCCCCAGCATTTT.

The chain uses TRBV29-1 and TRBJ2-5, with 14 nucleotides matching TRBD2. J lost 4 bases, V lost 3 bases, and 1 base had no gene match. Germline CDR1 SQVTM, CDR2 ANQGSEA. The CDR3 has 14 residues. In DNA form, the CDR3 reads TGCAGCGTTGAGGGGACTAGCGGGAGAGAGACCCAGTACTTC. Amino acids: CSVEGTSGRETQYF. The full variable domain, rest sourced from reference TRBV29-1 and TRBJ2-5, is SAVISQKPSRDICQRGTSLTIQCQVDSQVTMMFWYRQQPGQSLTLIATANQGSEATYESGFVIDKFPISRPNLTFSTLTVSNMSPEDSSIYLCSVEGTSGRETQYFGPGTRLLVL.

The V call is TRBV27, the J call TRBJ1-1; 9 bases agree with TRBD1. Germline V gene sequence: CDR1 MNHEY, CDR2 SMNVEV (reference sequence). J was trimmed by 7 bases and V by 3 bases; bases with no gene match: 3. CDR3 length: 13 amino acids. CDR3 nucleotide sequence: TGTGCCAGCAGTTTGCAGGACAGGGGTGAAGCTTTCTTT. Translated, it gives CASSLQDRGEAFF.

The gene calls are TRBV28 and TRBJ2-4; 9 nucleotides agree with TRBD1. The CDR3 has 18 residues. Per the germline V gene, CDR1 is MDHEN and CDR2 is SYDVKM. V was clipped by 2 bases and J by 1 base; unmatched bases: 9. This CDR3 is CASSLVTGGWTAKNIQYF. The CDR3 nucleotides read TGTGCCAGCAGTTTAGTGACAGGGGGATGGACGGCCAAAAACATTCAGTACTTC.

The CDR3, as DNA: TGTGCCAGCAGCCAAGGTCCCCTGGCGGGAGACGAGCAGTACTTC. Translating gives CASSQGPLAGDEQYF. The V call is TRBV4-2, the J call TRBJ2-7, with 7 positions matching TRBD2. The J segment lost 5 bases and the V segment lost 1 base, leaving 8 bases of the junction unmatched. The length of the CDR3 is 15 residues. Germline V gene data show CDR1 as LGHNA and CDR2 as YNFKEQ.

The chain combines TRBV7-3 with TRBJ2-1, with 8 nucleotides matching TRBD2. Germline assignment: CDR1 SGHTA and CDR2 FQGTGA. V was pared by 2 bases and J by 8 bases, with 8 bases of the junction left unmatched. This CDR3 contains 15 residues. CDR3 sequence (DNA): TGTGCCAGCAGCTTATACGGGAGGGCTGTCGATGAGCAGTTCTTC. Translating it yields CASSLYGRAVDEQFF.

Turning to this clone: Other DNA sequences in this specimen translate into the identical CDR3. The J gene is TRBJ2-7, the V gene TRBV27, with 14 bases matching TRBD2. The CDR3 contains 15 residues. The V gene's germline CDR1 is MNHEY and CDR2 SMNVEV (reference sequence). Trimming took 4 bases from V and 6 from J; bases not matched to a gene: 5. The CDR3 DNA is TGTGCCAGCAGTTCCGGGACTAGCGGGAGAATCGAGCAGTACTTC. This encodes CASSSGTSGRIEQYF.

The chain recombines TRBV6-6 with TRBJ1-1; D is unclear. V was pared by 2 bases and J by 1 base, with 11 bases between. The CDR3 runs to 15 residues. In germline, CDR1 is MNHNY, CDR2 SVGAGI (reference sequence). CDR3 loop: CASSYTREGNTEAFF. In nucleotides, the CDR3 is TGTGCCAGCAGTTACACCCGGGAGGGGAACACTGAAGCTTTCTTT.

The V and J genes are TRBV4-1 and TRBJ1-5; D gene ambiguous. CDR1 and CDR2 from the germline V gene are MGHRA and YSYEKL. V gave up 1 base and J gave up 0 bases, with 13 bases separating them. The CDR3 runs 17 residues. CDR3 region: CASSQVFGGYSNQPQHF. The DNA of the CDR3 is TGCGCCAGCAGCCAAGTTTTCGGAGGGTATAGCAATCAGCCCCAGCATTTT.

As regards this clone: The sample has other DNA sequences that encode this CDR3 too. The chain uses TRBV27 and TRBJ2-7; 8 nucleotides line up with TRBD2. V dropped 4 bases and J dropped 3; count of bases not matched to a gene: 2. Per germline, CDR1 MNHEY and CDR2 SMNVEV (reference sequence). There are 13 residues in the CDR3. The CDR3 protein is CASSSSGSYEQYF. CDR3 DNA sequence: TGTGCCAGCAGTTCGAGCGGGAGCTACGAGCAGTACTTC.